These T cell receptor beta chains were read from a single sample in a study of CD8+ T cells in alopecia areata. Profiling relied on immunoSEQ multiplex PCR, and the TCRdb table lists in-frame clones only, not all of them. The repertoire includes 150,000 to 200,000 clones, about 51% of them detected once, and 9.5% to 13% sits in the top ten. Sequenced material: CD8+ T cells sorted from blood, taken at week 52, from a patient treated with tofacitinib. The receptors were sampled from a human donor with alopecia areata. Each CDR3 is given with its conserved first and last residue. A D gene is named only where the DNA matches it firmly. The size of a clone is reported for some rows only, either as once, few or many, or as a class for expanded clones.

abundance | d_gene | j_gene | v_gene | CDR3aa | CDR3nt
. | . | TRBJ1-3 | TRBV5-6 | CASSLVGDSGNTIYF | TGTGCCAGCAGCTTGGTAGGAGACTCTGGAAACACCATATATTTT
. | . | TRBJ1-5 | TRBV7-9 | CASSSVGPNQPQHF | TGTGCCAGCAGCTCCGTAGGTCCCAATCAGCCCCAGCATTTT
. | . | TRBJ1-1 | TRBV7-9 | CASSLGLRGEAFF | TGTGCCAGCAGCTTAGGGTTGAGGGGTGAAGCTTTCTTT
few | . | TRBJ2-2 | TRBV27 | CASSWGTVPGELFF | TGTGCCAGCAGTTGGGGCACGGTTCCCGGGGAGCTGTTTTTT
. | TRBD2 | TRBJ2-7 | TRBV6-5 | CASSYPSGGRSEQYF | TGTGCCAGCAGTTACCCCTCGGGGGGGAGGTCCGAGCAGTACTTC
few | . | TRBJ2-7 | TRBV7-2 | CASSVYGYEQYF | TGTGCCAGCAGCGTTTATGGCTACGAGCAGTACTTC
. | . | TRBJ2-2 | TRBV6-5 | CASTRQMNTGELFF | TGTGCCAGCACGCGACAGATGAACACCGGGGAGCTGTTTTTT
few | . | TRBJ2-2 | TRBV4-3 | CASSPPPADMGTGELFF | TGCGCCAGCAGCCCCCCCCCAGCGGACATGGGCACCGGGGAGCTGTTTTTT
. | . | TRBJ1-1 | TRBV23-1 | CASSQPRWDVLTTEAFF | TGCGCCAGCAGTCAACCACGCTGGGATGTTCTGACCACTGAAGCTTTCTTT
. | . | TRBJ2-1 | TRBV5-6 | CASSLDVVGRNEQFF | TGTGCCAGCAGCTTAGATGTTGTGGGGCGTAATGAGCAGTTCTTC
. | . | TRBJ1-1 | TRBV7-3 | CASSLGGSEAFF | TGTGCCAGCAGCTTAGGGGGCTCTGAAGCTTTCTTT
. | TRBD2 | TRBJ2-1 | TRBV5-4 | CASSSGLAGGYEQFF | TGTGCCAGCAGCTCGGGACTAGCGGGGGGTTATGAGCAGTTCTTC
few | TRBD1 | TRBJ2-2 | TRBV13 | CASIPWEAQGDTGELFF | TGTGCCAGCATCCCTTGGGAGGCACAGGGGGACACCGGGGAGCTGTTTTTT
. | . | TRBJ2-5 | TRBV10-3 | CAISERGADHQETQYF | TGTGCCATCAGTGAGAGGGGGGCTGATCACCAAGAGACCCAGTACTTC
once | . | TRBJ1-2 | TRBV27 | CASSPEEPNYGYTF | TGTGCCAGCAGCCCAGAAGAACCTAACTATGGCTACACCTTC
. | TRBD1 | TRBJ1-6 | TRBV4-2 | CASSQDPGQGNSPLHF | TGTGCCAGCAGCCAAGATCCGGGACAGGGTAATTCACCCCTCCACTTT
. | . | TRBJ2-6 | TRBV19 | CASSAEAGTGANVLTF | TGTGCCAGTAGTGCCGAGGCGGGGACTGGGGCCAACGTCCTGACTTTC
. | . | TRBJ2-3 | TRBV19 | CASRKMDNTDTQYF | TGTGCCAGTAGGAAGATGGACAACACAGATACGCAGTATTTT
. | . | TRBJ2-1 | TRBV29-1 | CSVSKRGLSEQFF | TGCAGCGTTTCTAAAAGGGGCCTGAGTGAGCAGTTCTTC
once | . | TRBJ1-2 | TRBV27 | CASSRAQWDGYTF | TGTGCCAGCAGCCGGGCCCAGTGGGATGGCTACACCTTC
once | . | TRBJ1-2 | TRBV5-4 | CASSLQEYGYTF | TGTGCCAGCAGCTTGCAAGAGTATGGCTACACCTTC
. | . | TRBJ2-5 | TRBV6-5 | CASRGLTEEETQYF | TGTGCCAGCAGGGGCTTGACAGAGGAGGAGACCCAGTACTTC
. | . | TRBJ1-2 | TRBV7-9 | CASSPGTSAVYGYTF | TGTGCCAGCAGCCCGGGGACTTCTGCTGTCTATGGCTACACCTTC
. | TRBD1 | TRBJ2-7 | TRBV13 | CASSPSPGTGGLYEQYF | TGTGCCAGCAGCCCAAGCCCCGGGACAGGGGGCTTGTACGAGCAGTACTTC
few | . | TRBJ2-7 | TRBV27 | CASWSDRRTYEQYF | TGTGCCAGCTGGTCTGACAGGAGGACCTACGAGCAGTACTTC
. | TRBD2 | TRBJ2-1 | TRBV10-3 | CAIPGPSGGYNEQFF | TGTGCCATCCCTGGCCCCAGCGGGGGGTACAATGAGCAGTTCTTC
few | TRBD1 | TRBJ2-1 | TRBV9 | CASSVSRTGLRDEQFF | TGTGCCAGCAGCGTATCGAGGACAGGGTTGAGGGATGAGCAGTTCTTC
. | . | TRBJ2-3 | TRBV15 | CATSIGGTDTQYF | TGTGCCACCAGCATTGGAGGTACAGATACGCAGTATTTT
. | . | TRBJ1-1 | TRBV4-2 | CASSQVSATEAFF | TGTGCCAGCAGCCAAGTGTCTGCCACTGAAGCTTTCTTT
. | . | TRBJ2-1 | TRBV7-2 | CASSLSPLSYNEQFF | TGTGCCAGCAGCTTAAGCCCTCTCTCCTACAATGAGCAGTTCTTC
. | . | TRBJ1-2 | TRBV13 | CASSLQGYGYTF | TGTGCCAGCAGCCTACAGGGCTATGGCTACACCTTC
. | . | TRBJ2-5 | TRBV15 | CATRGQGGTQYF | TGTGCCACCCGAGGGCAGGGTGGGACCCAGTACTTC
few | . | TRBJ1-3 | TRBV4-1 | CASSQGPGPGNTIYF | TGCGCCAGCAGCCAAGGGCCAGGGCCTGGAAACACCATATATTTT